The T cell receptor (beta chain) under discussion was sequenced for a study of cytomegalovirus exposure and HLA in healthy donors. Study-wide findings and caveats: The CMV antigen specificity of a few CMV-associated chains was confirmed through in vitro analysis. The authors enumerated 150 to 200 TCR beta chains as linked to cytomegalovirus. Whilst most TCR sequences proved rare, a subset of public TCRs occurred across many donors. First-cohort TCR clusters tended to co-occur in the 90 to 150 validation repertoires, a later analysis found.

Libraries were prepared by immunoSEQ multiplex PCR; TCRdb keeps only in-frame clonotypes and omits some of them. The data show 150,000 to 200,000 clones, with roughly 81% seen just once and 0.95% to 1.5% held by the top ten. On this clone itself: Antigen: not known.

The V gene lost 4 bases and the J gene lost 4 bases, with 10 bases spanning the gap. The CDR3 is made up of 13 amino acids. Germline V gene lookup returns CDR1 MNHNY and CDR2 SVGAGI (reference sequence). The J gene is TRBJ1-2, the V gene TRBV6-6; weak D call: TRBD1 (5 bases). The TCR sequence derives from a woman in her 30s in good health and CMV-seronegative. The sample comprised PBMCs. The DNA for the CDR3 is TGTGCCAGCAGTTCTGGGGGGTTCTATGGCTACACCTTC. It codes for CASSSGGFYGYTF.